One sample yielded the 12 T cell receptor beta chains listed below, sequenced in a study of blood T cell repertoires in COVID-19. This table comes from immunoSEQ multiplex PCR, and its TCRdb copy is limited to in-frame clones, with some not included. The sample yields around 250,000 clones, 85% to 90% seen once. Sequencing input: PBMCs or T cells enriched from blood (not recorded which). These receptors all come from a man aged 18 to 29 who had recovered from COVID-19.

This chain uses TRBV30 with TRBJ2-7; a possible D gene is TRBD1 (6 bases). The V and J ends lost 0 bases and 0 bases respectively, with 9 bases between them. CDR3 length: 14 amino acids. Germline V gives CDR1 GTSNPN, CDR2 SVGIG (reference sequence). The CDR3 reads CAWSVGDISYEQYF. CDR3 DNA: TGTGCCTGGAGTGTCGGGGACATCTCCTACGAGCAGTACTTC.

This chain joins TRBV9 and TRBJ1-5; TRBD1 might be the D (5 bases). Trimming removed 7 bases from V and 0 bases from J, with 8 bases in between. The V gene's germline CDR1 is SGDLS and CDR2 YYNGEE. This CDR3 is built from 13 residues. As DNA, the CDR3 is TGTGCCAGCGGGGGGGTTAGCAATCAGCCCCAGCATTTT. It encodes CASGGVSNQPQHF.

The V gene is TRBV25-1, the J gene TRBJ1-2; 8 positions match TRBD1. Germline V gene data show CDR1 as MGHDK and CDR2 as SYGVNS. This CDR3 is built from 17 residues. Trimming took 0 bases from V and 2 from J; bases not matched to a gene: 8. The CDR3 region is CASSEYMGGQANYGYTF. As DNA, the CDR3 is TGTGCCAGCAGTGAATATATGGGGGGACAGGCGAACTATGGCTACACCTTC.

Here the CDR3 DNA reads TGTGCCAGCAACATCGGACAGGGGAATCAGCCCCAGCATTTT. It encodes CASNIGQGNQPQHF. The J gene is TRBJ1-5, the V gene TRBV2; 9 nucleotides line up with TRBD1. CDR3 length: 14 residues. In germline, CDR1 is SNHLY, CDR2 FYNNEI. Germline trimming cut 7 bases from V and 4 bases from J; bases unmatched to any gene: 5.

This clone has more than one count but fewer than ten. J is TRBJ1-5 and V is TRBV2; D is uncertain. CDR1 SNHLY and CDR2 FYNNEI come from the germline V gene. V dropped 4 bases and J dropped 3 bases, with 7 bases sitting between them. The CDR3 has 13 amino acids. CDR3 sequence (DNA): TGTGCCAGCAGTGTCGAGTACAATCAGCCCCAGCATTTT. This codes for CASSVEYNQPQHF.

This chain joins TRBV27 and TRBJ2-3; 11 bases agree with TRBD2. The CDR3 loop spans 18 amino acids. With V trimmed by 0 bases and J by 2 bases, 7 bases remained unmatched. Germline V CDR1 and CDR2: MNHEY, SMNVEV (reference sequence). CDR3 nucleotide sequence: TGTGCCAGCAGTTTATCGGGAAAGACTAGCGGGGTCACAGATACGCAGTATTTT. Its protein product is CASSLSGKTSGVTDTQYF.

The gene calls are TRBV29-1 and TRBJ1-1; D uncertain. V was pared by 5 bases and J by 4 bases, with 11 bases between. The CDR3 contains 12 residues. CDR1 and CDR2 from the germline V gene are SQVTM and ANQGSEA. The CDR3, as DNA: TGCAGCGTTACCGCATGGAGCACTGAAGCTTTCTTT. It codes for CSVTAWSTEAFF.

The gene calls are TRBV2 and TRBJ2-6, with a tentative D call TRBD2 (5 bases). The length of the CDR3 is 15 residues. Trimming shortened V by 3 bases and J by 3 bases, and 9 bases separated the two germline ends. Germline CDR1 SNHLY, CDR2 FYNNEI. In nucleotides, the CDR3 is TGTGCCAGCAGTGACGAGGGCTTTGGGGCCAACGTCCTGACTTTC. Its protein product is CASSDEGFGANVLTF.

The rearrangement links TRBV10-1 to TRBJ2-5; the match to TRBD1 covers 7 bases. Germline V gene data show CDR1 as WNHNN and CDR2 as SYGVQD (reference sequence). The CDR3 runs 13 residues. V lost 3 bases to trimming and J lost 3 bases; unmatched junction nucleotides: 1. This CDR3 is CASSDGTEETQYF. Written as DNA, the CDR3 is TGCGCCAGCAGTGACGGGACAGAAGAGACCCAGTACTTC.

The chain uses TRBV11-3 and TRBJ1-2; 7 positions agree with TRBD1. V lost 2 bases to trimming and J lost 7 bases; unmatched junction nucleotides: 10. Germline values: CDR1 SGHNT, CDR2 YENEEA. The CDR3 has 15 amino acids. The CDR3 DNA reads TGTGCCAGCAGCTTACACCAACTCGACAGGGTTGGCTACACCTTC. Its translation: CASSLHQLDRVGYTF. Supplemented by reference TRBV11-3 and TRBJ1-2, the full variable domain reads EAGVVQSPRYKIIEKKQPVAFWCNPISGHNTLYWYLQNLGQGPELLIRYENEEAVDDSQLPKDRFSAERLKGVDSTLKIQPAELGDSAVYLCASSLHQLDRVGYTFGSGTRLTVV.

This chain connects TRBV20-1 to TRBJ1-1, with TRBD1 as a possible D gene (6 bases). The ends were cut back, 3 bases at V and 4 bases at J, with 12 bases in the middle. Germline-derived CDR1 and CDR2 are DFQATT and SNEGSKA (reference sequence). The CDR3 contains 13 residues. The CDR3 region has the DNA TGCAGTGCTAGTATCACAGGGATCACTGAAGCTTTCTTT. It codes for CSASITGITEAFF.

The rearrangement joins TRBV7-9 to TRBJ2-4; D may be TRBD1 (6 bases). The germline gives CDR1 SEHNR, CDR2 FQNEAQ (reference sequence). The length of the CDR3 is 13 residues. V lost 5 bases and J lost 8, with 13 bases in between. The CDR3, as DNA: TGTGCCAGCAGCCTCGACAGGTTTGACATTCAGTACTTC. Translated, it gives CASSLDRFDIQYF.